This T cell receptor (beta chain) comes out of a study of low-dose radiotherapy and immunotherapy resistance in tumors. At the level of the study: Each patient was administered nivolumab intravenously at 240 mg, which was a flat dose, every two weeks, along with intravenous ipilimumab at 1 mg/kg every six weeks.

CDR1 and CDR2 from the germline V gene are MDHEN and SYDVKM. V dropped 3 bases and J dropped 3 bases, with 12 bases sitting between them. The CDR3 has 15 residues. Many counts were recorded for this clonotype. TCR amplification involved around 22 PCR cycles with a constant-region primer and V-primer adapter. Through in vitro transcription, the mRNA that had been isolated was amplified. TCRdb recomputed calls from the reads with MiXCR, one row per CDR3 protein. Of approximately 52,000 distinct CDR3 sequences listed, around a third were seen once; the top ten hold around 8%. Time point of the sample: after trial treatment. Treatment denoted: LDRT plus nivolumab, ipilimumab, low-dose cyclophosphamide and aspirin (RACIN trial). Donors, who were enrolled in a single-arm phase I dose-escalation trial, received nivolumab, ipilimumab, aspirin, low-dose cyclophosphamide and low-dose radiotherapy.

This sequence joins TRBV28 and TRBJ1-5; weak D call: TRBD1 (6 bases). The sequenced sample was PBMCs, obtained after low-dose radiotherapy plus immunotherapy. The receptor's source is a male donor with rectosigmoid adenocarcinoma. Here the CDR3 DNA reads TGTGCCAGCAGTTTCGAGGGGGGCCTCAATCAGCCCCAGCATTTT. Protein sequence: CASSFEGGLNQPQHF.